The 18 T cell receptor beta chains given below trace back to one sample, sequenced in a study of tissue T cells after allogeneic stem cell transplantation. Indicated time point: mouse harvest day 7 after allogeneic transplant. The graft held 10^6 splenic CD5+ T cells and 10^7 T-cell-depleted bone marrow cells. Data came from immunoSEQ multiplex PCR; TCRdb stores just in-frame clones and leaves some out. The profile shows around 4,000 clones, approximately 50% of them singletons. Sample: gut tissue. These receptors all come from a female BALB/c mouse given C57BL/6 T cells with graft-versus-host disease after an allogeneic hematopoietic cell transplant.

This clone has a handful of counts. Mouse names are used for the genes. The read falls 1 residue short of the CDR3 end, and the missing part is taken from the germline J gene. This chain joins TRBV1 and TRBJ1-1, with D unresolved. Trimming took 1 base from V and 7 from J, leaving 7 bases between them. CDR3 length: 12 amino acids. In germline, CDR1 is NSQYPW, CDR2 LRSPGD (reference sequence). CDR3 residues: CTCSAGEGEVFF. Incomplete CDR3 DNA: TGCACCTGCAGTGCAGGGGAGGGAGAAGTCTTC. The full variable domain, completed using reference TRBV1 and TRBJ1-1, is VTLLEQNPRWRLVPRGQAVNLRCILKNSQYPWMSWYQQDLQKQLQWLFTLRSPGDKEVKSLPGADYLATRVTDTELRLQVANMSQGRTLYCTCSAGEGEVFFGKGTRLTVV.

As concerns this clone: Each gene name is a mouse one. The CDR3 end falls 1 residue outside the read, so it is completed with the germline J gene. V and J are TRBV26 and TRBJ2-2; D is uncertain. The CDR3 is 14 residues long. Germline loops: CDR1 KGHPV, CDR2 FQNQEV (reference sequence). V lost 6 bases to trimming and J lost 0 bases, with 8 bases between them. This chain's CDR3 is CASSQTTNTGQLYF. Incomplete CDR3 DNA: TGTGCCAGCAGCCAGACAACAAACACCGGGCAGCTCTAC.

Notes on this clone: At one of its ends the junction is not consistent with the germline gene, which may arise from a read error. The genes and germline here are from mouse. The CDR3 extends 1 residue past the end of the read, so its final part is completed from the germline J gene. The chain couples TRBV13-1 to TRBJ1-4; TRBD1 matches 8 bases. Germline loops: CDR1 NSHNY, CDR2 SYGAGN. This CDR3 comprises 14 residues. The CDR3 DNA, read in part, is TGTGCCAGCGGTGACAGGGGAACCAACGAAAGATTATTT. This sequence encodes CASGDRGTNERLF. The whole CDR3 region reads CASGDRGTNERLFF.

Comment on this clone: Gene names are mouse gene names. The CDR3 end is not reached by the read, which stops 1 residue before it; the germline J gene fills it in. The genes are TRBV31 and TRBJ2-4, with TRBD2 matching 8 bases. After removal of 1 base from V and 4 bases from J, the junction contained 7 bases not matched to a gene. Germline values: CDR1 GKSSPN, CDR2 SITVG. CDR3 size: 15 residues. CDR3 DNA (partial): TGTGCCTGGAGTCCCCGGGTGGGGGGGAAAAACACCTTGTAC. Protein sequence: CAWSPRVGGKNTLY. The CDR3 in its entirety is CAWSPRVGGKNTLYF.

With respect to this clone: Any gene name here is a mouse gene name. The read ends 1 residue early relative to the CDR3; the germline J gene fills the gap. The chain joins TRBV15 to TRBJ2-7; D ambiguous. CDR1 and CDR2 from the germline V gene are SGHND and FRSKSL. V lost 3 bases to trimming and J lost 4 bases, with 7 bases between them. There are 12 residues in the CDR3. The CDR3 protein is CASSFSRYEQYF. Partial CDR3 DNA: TGTGCCAGCAGTTTTAGCCGATATGAACAGTAC.

This clone occurred a few times. Gene names are the mouse ones. The CDR3 is cut off 1 residue early in the read; its end comes from the germline J gene. The J gene is TRBJ2-7, the V gene TRBV12-1; 13 bases map to TRBD2. CDR1 is SGHSN, CDR2 HYEKVE, per germline. The CDR3 consists of 14 residues. The junction had 3 bases not matched to a gene; V was cut back by 4 bases and J by 4 bases. The CDR3 loop reads CASSLGLGGYEQYF. The part of the CDR3 DNA that was read is TGTGCCAGCTCACTGGGACTGGGGGGGTATGAACAGTAC.

Concerning this clone: Mouse gene names and germline throughout. The CDR3 end lies 1 residue beyond the end of the read and is filled in from the germline J gene. This chain uses TRBV31 with TRBJ2-1; 7 bases agree with TRBD2. Germline V lookup: CDR1 GKSSPN, CDR2 SITVG. CDR3 length: 16 residues. V shed 0 bases and J 0 bases; nucleotides not matched to a gene: 5. The CDR3 sequence: CAWSLGLVNNYAEQFF. Incomplete CDR3 DNA: TGTGCCTGGAGTCTTGGACTGGTGAATAACTATGCTGAGCAGTTC.

As to this clone: All gene names here are mouse names. The read stops 1 residue short of the end of the CDR3; the missing end is completed from the germline J gene. This rearrangement joins TRBV16 to TRBJ2-5; no firm D call. The length of the CDR3 is 14 residues. Trimming removed 0 bases from V and 0 bases from J, with 4 bases in between. Germline assignment: CDR1 SGHSA and CDR2 FRNQAP. CDR3 loop: CASSLDSNQDTQYF. The covered CDR3 bases are TGTGCAAGCAGCTTAGACAGTAACCAAGACACCCAGTAC.

A word on this clone: Mouse germline and gene names are used. The read ends 1 residue shy of where the CDR3 ends; the end is completed using the germline J gene. The chain has TRBV15 and TRBJ2-5, with 10 bases that match TRBD2. The CDR3 runs 15 residues. V lost 5 bases to trimming and J lost 1 base; unmatched junction nucleotides: 3. CDR1 is SGHND and CDR2 is FRSKSL in the germline V gene. CDR3 DNA (partial): TGTGCCAGCAGTCCGGGACTGGGGTACCAAGACACCCAGTAC. It yields the protein CASSPGLGYQDTQY. The CDR3, in full, reads CASSPGLGYQDTQYF.

As for this clone: These gene names are mouse names. The read ends 1 residue before the CDR3 terminus; that terminus is restored from the germline J gene. The chain uses TRBV2 and TRBJ2-5, with D perhaps assigned TRBD1 or TRBD2 (5 bases each). Trimming removed 0 bases at V and 2 bases at J, with 15 bases between. This CDR3 comprises 17 residues. Germline CDR1 LGHNA, CDR2 YSYQKL. The CDR3 reads CASSQDFWGAGQDTQYF. The sequenced part of the CDR3 DNA is TGTGCCAGCAGCCAAGATTTTTGGGGCGCGGGCCAAGACACCCAGTAC. Full variable domain (outside the CDR3, taken from reference TRBV2 and TRBJ2-5): DPKIIQKPKYLVAVTGSEKILICEQYLGHNAMYWYRQSAKKPLEFMFSYSYQKLMDNQTASSRFQPQSSKKNHLDLQITALKPDDSATYFCASSQDFWGAGQDTQYFGPGTRLLVL.

A word on this clone: Mouse gene names and germline throughout. The read ends 1 residue early relative to the CDR3; the germline J gene fills the gap. The V gene is TRBV23, the J gene TRBJ2-5; no DNA check was done on the table's D call, TRBD2. Per germline, CDR1 KGHTA and CDR2 FQNQQP. CDR3 length: 14 residues. CDR3 amino acids: CSSSQKTGQDTQYF. The part of the CDR3 DNA that was read is TGCTCCAGCAGTCAAAAGACTGGGCAAGACACCCAGTAC.

Of note for this clone: The genes are named according to mouse. The CDR3 end falls 1 residue outside the read, so it is completed with the germline J gene. The rearrangement uses TRBV12-1 and TRBJ2-7; 8 bases match TRBD2. CDR1 and CDR2 from the germline V gene are SGHSN and HYEKVE. The CDR3 is 14 residues long. Unmatched junction bases numbered 3, after V lost 0 bases and J lost 3 bases. Partial CDR3 DNA: TGTGCCAGCTCTCTCGTTGGGGGGGGCTATGAACAGTAC. As protein: CASSLVGGGYEQY. The complete CDR3 sequence is CASSLVGGGYEQYF.

Points on this clone: All gene names here are mouse names. The CDR3 goes on 1 residue after the read ends, and that part is filled in from the germline J gene. The rearrangement joins TRBV23 to TRBJ2-7; TRBD1, the table's D call, lacks a check against the DNA. Germline CDR1 reads KGHTA; CDR2 reads FQNQQP. This CDR3 spans 13 amino acids. CDR3 bases read: TGCTCCAGCAGTCAATCGGACAGGTATGAACAGTAC. Protein: CSSSQSDRYEQY. The full CDR3 protein reads CSSSQSDRYEQYF.

Concerning this clone itself: Gene names are the mouse ones. Sequencing ends 1 residue short of the CDR3 end; the germline J gene provides the rest. The genes are TRBV26 and TRBJ2-5; 9 bases are a match to TRBD1. The CDR3 length is 14 residues. V dropped 4 bases and J dropped 5; count of bases not matched to a gene: 4. The V gene's germline CDR1 is KGHPV and CDR2 FQNQEV (reference sequence). Incomplete CDR3 DNA: TGTGCCAGCAGTCCTCCGGGACAGGGAGACACCCAGTAC. It translates to CASSPPGQGDTQY. Given in full, the CDR3 is CASSPPGQGDTQYF.

This clone is deemed large (0.1 to 1%). Mouse germline and gene names are used. The read ends 1 residue before the CDR3 terminus; that terminus is restored from the germline J gene. The rearrangement joins TRBV26 to TRBJ2-7, with no clear D. Germline V CDR1 and CDR2: KGHPV, FQNQEV (reference sequence). The CDR3 contains 12 residues. Trimming stripped 2 bases from V and 4 bases from J, with 6 bases between. The sequenced CDR3 bases are TGTGCCAGCAGTCTGGTGGGATATGAACAGTAC. Translating it yields CASSLVGYEQY. The whole CDR3 sequence reads CASSLVGYEQYF.

This clone was seen a handful of times. The genes and germline here are from mouse. The read comes to an end 1 residue before the CDR3 does, leaving the germline J gene to fill in the end. The J gene is TRBJ2-1, the V gene TRBV3; weak D call: TRBD1 (6 bases). The length of the CDR3 is 15 residues. The germline V gene encodes CDR1 SNHLY and CDR2 FYNGKV (reference sequence). V shed 1 base and J shed 1 base, with 8 bases lying between them. The CDR3 is CASSLVTGNYAEQFF. The sequenced CDR3 bases are TGTGCCAGCAGCTTAGTCACAGGGAACTATGCTGAGCAGTTC.

To note about this clone: Gene labels here are mouse ones. Read data end 1 residue before the CDR3 end; the end is taken from the germline J gene. The chain carries TRBV26 and TRBJ2-5; D gene ambiguous. V shed 4 bases and J shed 2 bases, with 7 bases lying between them. CDR3 size: 13 residues. Germline V lookup: CDR1 KGHPV, CDR2 FQNQEV (reference sequence). Incomplete CDR3 DNA: TGTGCCAGCAGTCGGCAGATCCAAGACACCCAGTAC. It specifies CASSRQIQDTQY. The full-length CDR3 reads as CASSRQIQDTQYF. Full variable domain (missing parts from reference TRBV26 and TRBJ2-5): NSKVIQTPRYLVKGQGQKAKMRCIPEKGHPVVFWYQQNKNNEFKFLINFQNQEVLQQIDMTEKRFSAECPSNSPCSLEIQSSEAGDSALYLCASSRQIQDTQYFGPGTRLLVL.

By share, this clone ranks as medium-sized. Gene names and germline refer to mouse. Coverage ceases 1 residue before the CDR3 finishes, and the germline J gene fills in the end. This chain uses TRBV2 with TRBJ2-7; 9 positions match TRBD1. The junction had 0 bases not matched to a gene; V was cut back by 6 bases and J by 6 bases. The CDR3 contains 11 residues. Germline loops: CDR1 LGHNA, CDR2 YSYQKL. Incomplete CDR3 DNA: TGTGCCAGCAGACAGGGGGCTGAACAGTAC. The encoded protein is CASRQGAEQY. The entire CDR3 protein reads CASRQGAEQYF.